This TCR beta chain was sequenced for a study of cytomegalovirus exposure and HLA in healthy donors. The wider study: HLA-typed donors contributed around 82 million unique TCRs, which were held in an early data release.

Points from the study as a whole: A later analysis showed HLA-associated TCR beta chains outstripping equally common others in clonal expansion.

V dropped 3 bases and J dropped 4 bases, with 18 bases sitting between them. The CDR3 totals 16 residues. Looked up from germline, CDR1 is KGHSH and CDR2 is LQKENI. With 60 Vbeta and 13 Jbeta primers, the PCR was carried out. This table comes from immunoSEQ multiplex PCR, and its TCRdb copy is limited to in-frame clones, with some not included. The data show about 130,000 clones, around three quarters seen once. This clone was seen just once. What it binds is not known. This TCR came from a woman aged 60-75 years in good health and CMV-seropositive. The source material was PBMCs. This chain uses TRBV18 with TRBJ1-1; D call uncertain. The CDR3 nucleotides are TGTGCCAGCTCACCCGAACGGAGTATTGCCGGCACTGAAGCTTTCTTT. It yields the protein CASSPERSIAGTEAFF.